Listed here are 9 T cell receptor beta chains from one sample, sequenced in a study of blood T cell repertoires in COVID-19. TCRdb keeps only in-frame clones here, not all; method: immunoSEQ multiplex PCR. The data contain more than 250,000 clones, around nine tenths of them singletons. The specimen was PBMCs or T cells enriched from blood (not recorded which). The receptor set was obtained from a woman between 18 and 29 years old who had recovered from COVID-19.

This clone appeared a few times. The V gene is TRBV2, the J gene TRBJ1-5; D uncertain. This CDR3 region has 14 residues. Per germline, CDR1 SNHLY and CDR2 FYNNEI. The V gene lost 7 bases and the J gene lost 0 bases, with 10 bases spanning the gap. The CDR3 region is CASNPTASNQPQHF. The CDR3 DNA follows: TGTGCCAGCAACCCTACAGCTAGCAATCAGCCCCAGCATTTT.

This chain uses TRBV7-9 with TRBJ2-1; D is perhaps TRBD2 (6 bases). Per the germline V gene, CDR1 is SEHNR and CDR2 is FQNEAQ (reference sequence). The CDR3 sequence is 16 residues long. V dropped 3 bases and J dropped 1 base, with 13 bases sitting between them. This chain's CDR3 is CASSLTSAGSYNEQFF. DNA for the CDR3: TGTGCCAGCAGCTTGACCTCGGCGGGGTCCTACAATGAGCAGTTCTTC.

The CDR3 region has the DNA TGTGCCAGCAGCCACGGGACAGGGATATTAGAGCAGTACTTC. This encodes CASSHGTGILEQYF. The chain employs TRBV5-6 and TRBJ2-7; 9 nucleotides agree with TRBD1. The CDR3 is 14 amino acids. Germline CDR1 is SGHDT and CDR2 is YYEEEE. The V gene end was trimmed by 4 bases and the J gene end by 7 bases; junction bases not matched to a gene: 9.

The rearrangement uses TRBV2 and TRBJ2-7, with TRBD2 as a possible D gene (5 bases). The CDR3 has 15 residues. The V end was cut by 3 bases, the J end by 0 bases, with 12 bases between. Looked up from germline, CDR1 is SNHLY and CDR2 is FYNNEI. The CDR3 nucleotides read TGTGCCAGCAGTGATGGAGCGGAAGGCTCCTACGAGCAGTACTTC. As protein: CASSDGAEGSYEQYF. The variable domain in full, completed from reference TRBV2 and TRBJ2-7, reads EPEVTQTPSHQVTQMGQEVILRCVPISNHLYFYWYRQILGQKVEFLVSFYNNEISEKSEIFDDQFSVERPDGSNFTLKIRSTKLEDSAMYFCASSDGAEGSYEQYFGPGTRLTVT.

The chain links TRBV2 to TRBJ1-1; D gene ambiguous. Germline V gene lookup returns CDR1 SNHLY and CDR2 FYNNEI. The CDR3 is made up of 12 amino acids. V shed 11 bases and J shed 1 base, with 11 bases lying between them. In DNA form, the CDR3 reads TGTGCCCTCAATACGAGGAACACTGAAGCTTTCTTT. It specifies CALNTRNTEAFF. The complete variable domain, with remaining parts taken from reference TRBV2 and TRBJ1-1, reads EPEVTQTPSHQVTQMGQEVILRCVPISNHLYFYWYRQILGQKVEFLVSFYNNEISEKSEIFDDQFSVERPDGSNFTLKIRSTKLEDSAMYFCALNTRNTEAFFGQGTRLTVV.

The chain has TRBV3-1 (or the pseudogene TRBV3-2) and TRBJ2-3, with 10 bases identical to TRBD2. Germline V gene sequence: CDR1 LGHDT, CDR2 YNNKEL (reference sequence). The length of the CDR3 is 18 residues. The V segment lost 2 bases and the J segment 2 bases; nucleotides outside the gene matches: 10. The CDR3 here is CASSQTVTGTSDTDTQYF. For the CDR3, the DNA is TGTGCCAGCAGCCAAACGGTGACCGGGACTAGCGACACAGATACGCAGTATTTT.

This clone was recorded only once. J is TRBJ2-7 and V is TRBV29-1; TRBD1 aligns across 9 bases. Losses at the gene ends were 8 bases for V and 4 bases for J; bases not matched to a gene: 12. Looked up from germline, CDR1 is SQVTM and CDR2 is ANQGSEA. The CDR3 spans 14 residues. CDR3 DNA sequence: TGCAGCATTACCGGGACAGGGAAAGTTTACGAGCAGTACTTC. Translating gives CSITGTGKVYEQYF.

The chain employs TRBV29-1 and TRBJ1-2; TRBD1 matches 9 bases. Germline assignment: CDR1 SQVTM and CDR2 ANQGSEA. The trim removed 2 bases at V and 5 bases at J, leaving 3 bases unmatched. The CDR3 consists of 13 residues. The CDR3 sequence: CSVETGGGYGYTF. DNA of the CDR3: TGCAGCGTTGAAACAGGGGGCGGGTATGGCTACACCTTC.

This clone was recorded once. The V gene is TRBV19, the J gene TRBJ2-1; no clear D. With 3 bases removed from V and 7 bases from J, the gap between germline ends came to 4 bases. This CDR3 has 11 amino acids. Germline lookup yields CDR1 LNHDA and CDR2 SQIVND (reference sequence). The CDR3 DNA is TGTGCCAGTAGTATCGGTAATGAGCAGTTCTTC. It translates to CASSIGNEQFF.